These 17 T cell receptor beta chains share one sample of origin, sequenced in a study of cytomegalovirus exposure and HLA in healthy donors. This PCR relied on a set of 60 Vbeta primers and 13 Jbeta primers. The table came from immunoSEQ multiplex PCR; TCRdb's copy has only in-frame clones and leaves some out. The sample lists tens of thousands of clones; approximately 81% were seen once. Sequenced: PBMCs. The receptors were sampled from a woman between 35 and 50 years old in good health and CMV-seronegative.

This clone has only one observation. The chain links TRBV2 to TRBJ2-3, with TRBD2 matching over 11 bases. V was pared by 6 bases and J by 4 bases, with 3 bases of the junction left unmatched. The germline V gene encodes CDR1 SNHLY and CDR2 FYNNEI. The CDR3 has 14 residues. CDR3 residues: CASRTSGSADTQYF. The DNA of the CDR3 is TGTGCCAGCAGAACTAGCGGGAGTGCAGATACGCAGTATTTT.

J is TRBJ1-1 and V is TRBV19; 8 nucleotides agree with TRBD1. Germline V CDR1 and CDR2: LNHDA, SQIVND (reference sequence). V gave up 3 bases and J gave up 5 bases; unmatched junction bases: 11. CDR3 length equals 16 residues. CDR3 coding DNA: TGTGCCAGTAGTATTTTGTCCCAGGGGGCTGGTACTGAAGCTTTCTTT. Protein: CASSILSQGAGTEAFF.

This clone appeared a single time. The rearrangement links TRBV29-1 to TRBJ1-1, with a weak D call TRBD1 (5 bases). CDR3 size: 12 residues. The germline CDR1 and CDR2 sequences are SQVTM and ANQGSEA. Between the trimmed V and J ends, which lost 7 bases and 6 bases, there was a span of 15 bases. The CDR3 region has the DNA TGCAGCGCTACCCAGGGATCCGCTGAAGCTTTCTTT. Translated, it gives CSATQGSAEAFF.

The chain is built from TRBV9 and TRBJ1-5; no definite D call. In germline, CDR1 is SGDLS, CDR2 YYNGEE. V lost 4 bases, J lost 6 bases, and 14 bases lay in between. This CDR3 is 14 amino acids long. CDR3 loop: CASSPTPGVQPQHF. The CDR3 nucleotides are TGTGCCAGCAGCCCCACCCCGGGAGTTCAGCCCCAGCATTTT.

CDR3 residues: CASSSAGYPHNEQFF. The CDR3 bases are TGTGCCAGCAGTTCCGCAGGGTATCCCCACAATGAGCAGTTCTTC. The chain combines TRBV6-5 with TRBJ2-1; TRBD1 is a possible D gene (5 bases). Germline CDR1 MNHEY, CDR2 SVGAGI. This CDR3 contains 15 residues. V was clipped by 4 bases and J by 5 bases, with 15 bases between them.

For the CDR3, the DNA is TGCGCCAGCATCCTTGGGACTAGTTGGCCCCCCGCTACAGATACGCAGTATTTT. Its protein product is CASILGTSWPPATDTQYF. The chain couples TRBV5-1 to TRBJ2-3; 8 bases line up with TRBD2. Germline V lookup: CDR1 SGHRS, CDR2 YFSETQ. The CDR3 is 18 amino acids. With 6 bases clipped from V and 3 bases from J, the junction kept 18 bases outside the gene matches.

This chain links TRBV10-3 with TRBJ1-1; D may be TRBD1 (5 bases). The CDR3 totals 14 residues. CDR1 and CDR2 (germline): ENHRY, SYGVKD. The V gene lost 3 bases and the J gene lost 1 base, with 9 bases spanning the gap. CDR3 sequence reads: CAISDLGGNTEAFF. CDR3 nucleotide sequence: TGTGCCATCAGTGATTTGGGGGGGAACACTGAAGCTTTCTTT.

The chain couples TRBV28 to TRBJ2-6; D may be TRBD1 (6 bases). Per germline, CDR1 MDHEN and CDR2 SYDVKM. Trimming left V 3 bases short and J 2 bases short, with 8 bases between. The CDR3 length is 15 residues. CDR3 DNA: TGTGCCAGCAGTTTCGAGGGGGCTGGGGCCAACGTCCTGACTTTC. The encoded protein is CASSFEGAGANVLTF.

This chain links TRBV19 with TRBJ1-1, with D possibly TRBD1 on 5 matching bases. The CDR3 length is 13 residues. Between the trimmed V and J ends, which lost 9 bases and 1 base, there was a span of 12 bases. Germline values: CDR1 LNHDA, CDR2 SQIVND (reference sequence). The CDR3 is CASREVRNTEAFF. CDR3 DNA: TGTGCCAGCAGGGAAGTAAGGAACACTGAAGCTTTCTTT.

The V call is TRBV6-6, the J call TRBJ2-4; D is unresolved. The CDR3 length is 14 residues. Trimming removed 2 bases from V and 2 bases from J, with 7 bases in between. CDR1 MNHNY and CDR2 SVGAGI come from the germline V gene (reference sequence). In nucleotides, the CDR3 is TGTGCCAGCAGTTACGAGGCTACCAAAAACATTCAGTACTTC. Translation: CASSYEATKNIQYF.

The chain has TRBV5-4 and TRBJ2-7; 7 bases match TRBD2. Germline assignment: CDR1 SGHNT and CDR2 YYREEE (reference sequence). Trimming took 3 bases from V and 3 from J; bases not matched to a gene: 6. This CDR3 comprises 14 residues. The CDR3 here is CASSSKGGSYEQYF. The CDR3 bases are TGTGCCAGCAGCTCAAAGGGAGGGAGCTACGAGCAGTACTTC.

The rearrangement joins TRBV9 to TRBJ2-7; D is ambiguous. Trimming cost V 3 bases and J 3 bases, with 10 bases left between them. The CDR3 is 13 amino acids. The germline V gene has CDR1 SGDLS and CDR2 YYNGEE. Here the CDR3 reads CASSGANIYEQYF. In nucleotides, the CDR3 is TGTGCCAGCAGCGGAGCTAATATCTACGAGCAGTACTTC. The whole variable domain, filled in from reference TRBV9 and TRBJ2-7, reads DSGVTQTPKHLITATGQRVTLRCSPRSGDLSVYWYQQSLDQGLQFLIQYYNGEERAKGNILERFSAQQFPDLHSELNLSSLELGDSALYFCASSGANIYEQYFGPGTRLTVT.

The CDR3 sequence: CASTGVAGTDTQYF. CDR3 DNA sequence: TGTGCCAGCACGGGGGTCGCAGGCACAGATACGCAGTATTTT. The genes are TRBV6-5 and TRBJ2-3, with a possible D match to TRBD2 (6 bases). CDR3 size: 14 residues. V lost 7 bases to trimming and J lost 1 base, with 12 bases between them. Germline V gives CDR1 MNHEY, CDR2 SVGAGI.

This clone turned up a few times. The chain recombines TRBV5-4 with TRBJ2-1; possible D gene TRBD2, 6 bases. V lost 0 bases, J lost 12 bases, and 19 bases lay in between. Germline V lookup: CDR1 SGHNT, CDR2 YYREEE (reference sequence). This CDR3 is built from 15 residues. CDR3: CASSLAGTPSSRQFF. The CDR3 nucleotides read TGTGCCAGCAGCTTGGCCGGGACTCCCTCGTCTCGGCAGTTCTTC. The variable domain in full, completed from reference TRBV5-4 and TRBJ2-1, reads ETGVTQSPTHLIKTRGQQVTLRCSSQSGHNTVSWYQQALGQGPQFIFQYYREEENGRGNFPPRFSGLQFPNYSSELNVNALELDDSALYLCASSLAGTPSSRQFFGPGTRLTVL.

V gene TRBV6-5 combines with J gene TRBJ1-5, with 8 nucleotides matching TRBD1. The germline CDR1 and CDR2 sequences are MNHEY and SVGAGI. The CDR3 covers 12 residues. Losses at the gene ends were 5 bases for V and 8 bases for J; bases not matched to a gene: 2. In DNA, the CDR3 is TGTGCCAGCAGTGGACAGGGCAAGCCCCAGCATTTT. Amino acid sequence: CASSGQGKPQHF.

The chain is built from TRBV27 and TRBJ2-3, with TRBD2 as a possible D gene (5 bases). The germline gives CDR1 MNHEY, CDR2 SMNVEV (reference sequence). Trimming stripped 6 bases from V and 0 bases from J, with 22 bases between. The CDR3 has 18 residues. In DNA form, the CDR3 reads TGTGCCAGCAGCTTGAGTAGCGCTACTTTTGCTAGCACAGATACGCAGTATTTT. Translated, it gives CASSLSSATFASTDTQYF.

The chain combines TRBV25-1 with TRBJ2-5; 7 positions agree with TRBD1. Germline lookup yields CDR1 MGHDK and CDR2 SYGVNS. CDR3 length: 13 residues. V gave up 8 bases and J gave up 4 bases; unmatched junction bases: 7. The CDR3 DNA is TGTGCCAGCGGAAGACAGGGAAGAGAGACCCAGTACTTC. This translates into CASGRQGRETQYF.